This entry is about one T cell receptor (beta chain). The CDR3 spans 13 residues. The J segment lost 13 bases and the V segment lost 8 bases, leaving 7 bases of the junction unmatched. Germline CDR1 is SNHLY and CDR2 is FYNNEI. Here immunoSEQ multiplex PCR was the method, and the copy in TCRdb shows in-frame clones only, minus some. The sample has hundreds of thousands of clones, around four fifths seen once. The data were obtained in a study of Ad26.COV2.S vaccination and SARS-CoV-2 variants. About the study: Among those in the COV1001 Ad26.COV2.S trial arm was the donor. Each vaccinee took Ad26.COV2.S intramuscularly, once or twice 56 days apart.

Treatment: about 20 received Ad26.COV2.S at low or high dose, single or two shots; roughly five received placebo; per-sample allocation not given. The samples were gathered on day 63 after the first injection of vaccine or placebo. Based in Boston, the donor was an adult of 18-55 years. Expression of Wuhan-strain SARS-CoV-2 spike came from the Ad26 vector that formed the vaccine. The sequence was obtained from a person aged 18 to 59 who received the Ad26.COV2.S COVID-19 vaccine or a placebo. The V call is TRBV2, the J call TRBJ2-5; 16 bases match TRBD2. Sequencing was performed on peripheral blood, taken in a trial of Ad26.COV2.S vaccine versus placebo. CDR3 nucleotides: TGTGCCAGCGCTGGGACTAGCGGGGGGGCCCCGTACTTC. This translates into CASAGTSGGAPYF.